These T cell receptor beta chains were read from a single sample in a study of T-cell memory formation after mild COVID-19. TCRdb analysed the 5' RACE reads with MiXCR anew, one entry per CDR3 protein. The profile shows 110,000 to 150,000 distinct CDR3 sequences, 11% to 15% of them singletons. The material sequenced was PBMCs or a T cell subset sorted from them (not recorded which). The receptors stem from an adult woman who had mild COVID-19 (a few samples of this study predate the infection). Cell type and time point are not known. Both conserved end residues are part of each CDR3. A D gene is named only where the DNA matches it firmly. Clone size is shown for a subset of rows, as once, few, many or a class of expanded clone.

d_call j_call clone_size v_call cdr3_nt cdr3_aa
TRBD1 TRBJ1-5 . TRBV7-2 TGTGCAGCCGGGACAGGGATCAATCAGCCCCAGCATTTT CAAGTGINQPQHF
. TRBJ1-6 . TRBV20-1 TGCAGTGCTAGGGGACTCGATTCACCCCTCCACTTT CSARGLDSPLHF
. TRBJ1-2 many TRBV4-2 TGTGCCAGCAGCCAAGATAGTAAGGGTGGCTATGGCTACACCTTC CASSQDSKGGYGYTF
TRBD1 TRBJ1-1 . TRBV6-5 TGTGCCAGCAGGCCCGACAGGGGGAACACTGAAGCTTTCTTT CASRPDRGNTEAFF
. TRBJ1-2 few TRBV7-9 TGTGCCAGCAGCTTAGCTCCAGGGCCCAAAGGCTACACCTTC CASSLAPGPKGYTF
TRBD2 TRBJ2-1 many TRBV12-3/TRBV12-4 TGTGCCAGCAGTTCGGGACTAGCGGGTTACAATGAGCAGTTCTTC CASSSGLAGYNEQFF
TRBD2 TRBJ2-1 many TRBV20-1 TGCAGTGCCCGACCCATCCCCCTTGCCCTAGCGGGAGAAGACAATGAGCAGTTCTTC CSARPIPLALAGEDNEQFF
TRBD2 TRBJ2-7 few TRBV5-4 TGTGCCAGCAGCCCCGTAGCGGGAGACGAGCAGTACTTC CASSPVAGDEQYF
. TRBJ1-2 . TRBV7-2 TGTGCCAGCAGCTCAGCCGGGGCTTCCTATGGCTACACCTTC CASSSAGASYGYTF
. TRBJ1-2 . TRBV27 TGTGCCAGCAGTTTCGGCAGGGTCGGTGGCTACACCTTC CASSFGRVGGYTF
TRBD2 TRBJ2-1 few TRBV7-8 TGTGCCAGCAGCTCAACTAGCGGGATATACAATGAGCAGTTCTTC CASSSTSGIYNEQFF
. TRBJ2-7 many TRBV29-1 TGCAGCGTTGGTGAGGGCGAGCAGTACTTC CSVGEGEQYF
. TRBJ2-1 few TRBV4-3 TGCGCCAGCAGCCAAGAGTCCCTTGTAGGGGGAGGGGTCCGCAATGAGCAGTTCTTC CASSQESLVGGGVRNEQFF
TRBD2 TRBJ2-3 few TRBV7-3 TGTGCCAGCAGCCGTAGCGGGGGTAGCACAGATACGCAGTATTTT CASSRSGGSTDTQYF
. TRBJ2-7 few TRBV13 TGTGCCAGCAGCTTGGTCAGGTCGGAGCAGTACTTC CASSLVRSEQYF
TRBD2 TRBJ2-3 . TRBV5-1 TGCGCCAGCAGCTTGAAGCTAGCGGGAACAGATACGCAGTATTTT CASSLKLAGTDTQYF
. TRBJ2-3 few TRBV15 TGTGCCACCAGCAGAGAAGGTGCAGATACGCAGTATTTT CATSREGADTQYF
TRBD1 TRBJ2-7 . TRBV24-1 TGTGCCACCAGTGACACCCGGGACAGCAAGCAGTACTTC CATSDTRDSKQYF
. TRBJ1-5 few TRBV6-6 TGTGCCAGCAGTGCTAGCGGGAGGCAGCCCCAGCATTTT CASSASGRQPQHF
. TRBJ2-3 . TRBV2 TGTGCCAGCATGGTTGAGGGGGATACGCAGTATTTT CASMVEGDTQYF
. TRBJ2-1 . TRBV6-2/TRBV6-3 TGTGCCAGCAGTTACTTCGGTCAGCCGAATGAGCAGTTCTTC CASSYFGQPNEQFF
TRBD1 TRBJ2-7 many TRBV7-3 TGTGCCAGCAGCCCGGGACAGGAGGTCCCAGGTTGGGTCTACGAGCAGTACTTC CASSPGQEVPGWVYEQYF
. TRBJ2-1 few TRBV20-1 TGCAGTGCTAGTCTCGGCAATGAGCAGTTCTTC CSASLGNEQFF
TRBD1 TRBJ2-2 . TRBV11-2 TGTGCCAGCAGCGATCCGGGACAGGGTGGGTCTGCGTTGAACACCGGGGAGCTGTTTTTT CASSDPGQGGSALNTGELFF
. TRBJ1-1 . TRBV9 TGTGCCAGCAGCGTAGAAGGGAGGGTAACAGCGAACACTGAAGCTTTCTTT CASSVEGRVTANTEAFF
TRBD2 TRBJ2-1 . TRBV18 TGTGCCAGCTCACCTAGGGCTCCGACTAGCGGGGGGAACAATGAGCAGTTCTTC CASSPRAPTSGGNNEQFF
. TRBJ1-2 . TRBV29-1 TGCAGCGTCCGGACAGATTATGGCTACACCTTC CSVRTDYGYTF
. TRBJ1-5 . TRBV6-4 TGTGCCAGCAGTCCCAGGATGGGTCAGCCCCAGCATTTT CASSPRMGQPQHF
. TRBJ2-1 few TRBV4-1 TGCGCCAGCAGCCACGACTACAATGAGCAGTTCTTC CASSHDYNEQFF
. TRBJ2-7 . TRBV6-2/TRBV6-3 TGTGCCAGCAGTTCCGACCAGACCTACGAGCAGTACTTC CASSSDQTYEQYF
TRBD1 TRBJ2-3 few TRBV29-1 TGCAGCGTGGAGTGGACAGGGACAGATACGCAGTATTTT CSVEWTGTDTQYF
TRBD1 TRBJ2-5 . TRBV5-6 TGTGCCAGCAGCCCAGACAGGGACGGAGGAGAGACCCAGTACTTC CASSPDRDGGETQYF
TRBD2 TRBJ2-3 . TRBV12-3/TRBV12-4 TGTGCCAGCAGTTTCGGGACTAGCGGGGGAAGCACAGATACGCAGTATTTT CASSFGTSGGSTDTQYF
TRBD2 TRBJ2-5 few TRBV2 TGTGCCAGCAGTGTAGAAGTTACTAGCGGGGACGAGACCCAGTACTTC CASSVEVTSGDETQYF
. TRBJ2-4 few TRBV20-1 TGCAGTGCTAAGACTTACCTGAATTCCTACCTAGCGACCGACGTCCCAGCCAAAAACATTCAGTACTTC CSAKTYLNSYLATDVPAKNIQYF
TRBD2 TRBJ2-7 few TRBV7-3 TGTGCCAGCAGCTTAGGTGCGGGAGTAACTCGCGAGCAGTACTTC CASSLGAGVTREQYF
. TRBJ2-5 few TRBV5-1 TGCGCCAGCAGCAATGGGATGGGCCAAGAGACCCAGTACTTC CASSNGMGQETQYF